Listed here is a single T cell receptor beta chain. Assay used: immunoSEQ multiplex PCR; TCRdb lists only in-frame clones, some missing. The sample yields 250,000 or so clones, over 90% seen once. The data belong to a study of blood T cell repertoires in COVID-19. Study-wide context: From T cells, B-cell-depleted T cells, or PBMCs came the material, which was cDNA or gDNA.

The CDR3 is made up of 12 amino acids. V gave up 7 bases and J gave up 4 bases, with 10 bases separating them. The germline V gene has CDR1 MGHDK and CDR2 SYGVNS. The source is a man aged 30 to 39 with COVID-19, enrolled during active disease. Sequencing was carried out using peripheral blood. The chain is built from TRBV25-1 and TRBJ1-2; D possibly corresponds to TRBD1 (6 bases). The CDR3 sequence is CASKDRSYGYTF. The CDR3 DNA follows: TGTGCCAGCAAAGACAGGTCCTATGGCTACACCTTC.